The next 14 T cell receptor beta chains were all read from a single sample in a study of blood T cell repertoires in COVID-19. Clones were sequenced by immunoSEQ multiplex PCR, and TCRdb holds only the in-frame ones, with some missing. Of 150,000 to 200,000 clones listed, approximately 90% are singletons. The sample was peripheral blood. The source of these receptors is a man aged 40-49 years with active or convalescent COVID-19.

This clone was seen a single time. The chain carries TRBV7-9 and TRBJ1-1; D gene uncertain. The CDR3 spans 14 residues. Trimming left V 1 base short and J 1 base short, with 7 bases between. Germline CDR1 is SEHNR and CDR2 is FQNEAQ (reference sequence). CDR3 sequence (DNA): TGTGCCAGCAGCTTAGTCAACTCGAACACTGAAGCTTTCTTT. Its translation is CASSLVNSNTEAFF.

The chain joins TRBV29-1 to TRBJ2-1; a possible D gene is TRBD2 (5 bases). Trimming took off 1 base at V and 1 base at J, with 17 bases between the two ends. The germline V gene has CDR1 SQVTM and CDR2 ANQGSEA. The CDR3 length is 17 residues. In nucleotides, the CDR3 is TGCAGCGTTGAAGCTCCCAAAGCGGTCGATTCCTACAATGAGCAGTTCTTC. Translation: CSVEAPKAVDSYNEQFF.

This clone has a count of ten or more. This chain joins TRBV7-6 and TRBJ2-7, with D perhaps TRBD1 (6 bases). Germline V gene sequence: CDR1 SGHVS, CDR2 FNYEAQ. The CDR3 length is 13 residues. Trimming took off 4 bases at V and 3 bases at J, with 10 bases between the two ends. CDR3 loop: CASSSGQNYEQYF. The CDR3 DNA sequence: TGTGCCAGCAGCTCCGGACAGAACTACGAGCAGTACTTC.

This clone was recorded only once. The chain is built from TRBV27 and TRBJ2-3; 9 bases are a match to TRBD1. The ends lost 5 bases at V and 7 bases at J; junction bases unmatched: 10. Per the germline V gene, CDR1 is MNHEY and CDR2 is SMNVEV (reference sequence). The length of the CDR3 is 15 residues. CDR3 loop: CASSDPGQGWNTQYF. The CDR3 DNA sequence: TGTGCCAGCAGTGACCCGGGACAGGGATGGAATACGCAGTATTTT.

The chain carries TRBV7-8 and TRBJ2-7; 8 bases match TRBD1. Germline CDR1 SGHVS, CDR2 FQNEAQ. Unmatched junction bases numbered 8, after V lost 5 bases and J lost 8 bases. The length of the CDR3 is 13 residues. The CDR3 DNA reads TGTGCCAGCAGCCACGAGGACAGGGTCAAGCAGTACTTC. Its protein product is CASSHEDRVKQYF.

The chain couples TRBV27 to TRBJ1-2; 8 nucleotides align to TRBD1. Germline V gene sequence: CDR1 MNHEY, CDR2 SMNVEV (reference sequence). The CDR3 length is 13 residues. V was pared by 4 bases and J by 4 bases, with 2 bases of the junction left unmatched. For the CDR3, the DNA is TGTGCCAGCAGTTATGACAGGGGCTATGGCTACACCTTC. This codes for CASSYDRGYGYTF.

V gene TRBV6-5 combines with J gene TRBJ1-5; possibly TRBD1 for D (5 bases). The CDR3 spans 16 residues. CDR1 and CDR2 (germline): MNHEY, SVGAGI. V was cut by 2 bases and J by 0 bases, with 11 bases left in between. CDR3 in DNA: TGTGCCAGCAGTTACGGGGCACCTTATAGCAATCAGCCCCAGCATTTT. Protein product: CASSYGAPYSNQPQHF.

This rearrangement joins TRBV6-1 to TRBJ2-1, with 7 bases matching TRBD2. The length of the CDR3 is 16 residues. V gave up 4 bases and J gave up 7 bases; unmatched junction bases: 13. Germline values: CDR1 MNHNS, CDR2 SASEGT. The CDR3: CASSALFSGLGNEQFF. CDR3 sequence (DNA): TGTGCCAGCAGTGCCCTATTTAGCGGGTTGGGTAATGAGCAGTTCTTC.

This chain connects TRBV6-6 to TRBJ2-1; 10 nucleotides match TRBD2. The V gene end was trimmed by 5 bases and the J gene end by 7 bases; junction bases not matched to a gene: 11. The V gene's germline CDR1 is MNHNY and CDR2 SVGAGI (reference sequence). The CDR3 consists of 16 residues. The chain's CDR3 is CASSGRPGLARNEQFF. The CDR3 DNA sequence: TGTGCCAGCAGTGGACGACCGGGACTAGCGCGGAATGAGCAGTTCTTC.

The V call is TRBV11-3, the J call TRBJ2-7, with TRBD2 matching 8 bases. With 1 base clipped from V and 4 bases from J, the junction kept 6 bases outside the gene matches. The CDR3 is 15 amino acids. Per germline, CDR1 SGHNT and CDR2 YENEEA. The CDR3 loop reads CASSLGGSGGYEQYF. DNA for the CDR3: TGTGCCAGCAGCTTAGGGGGAAGCGGGGGATACGAGCAGTACTTC.

Regarding this clone: At one of its ends the junction is not consistent with the germline gene, which may arise from a read error. The V call is TRBV19, the J call TRBJ2-7, with D possibly matching TRBD1 (6 bases). Looked up from germline, CDR1 is LNHDA and CDR2 is SQIVND (reference sequence). This CDR3 contains 14 residues. CDR3 sequence (DNA): TGTGCCAGTAGCGAAGCGTACCGGGACAAACCCCTTCTCTTC. Translating it yields CASSEAYRDKPLLF.

In this sample, this clone turned up a few times. J is TRBJ2-1 and V is TRBV7-3; 12 nucleotides agree with TRBD1. CDR1 is SGHTA and CDR2 is FQGTGA in the germline V gene. J gave up 4 bases and V 0 bases, and 25 bases lay outside the gene matches. CDR3 size: 24 residues. The CDR3 loop is CASSLTSSSRDRGRASGDYNEQFF. As DNA, the CDR3 is TGTGCCAGCAGCTTAACGTCCTCTTCCCGGGACAGGGGGCGGGCTAGCGGGGATTACAATGAGCAGTTCTTC.

This CDR3 is CASSPGTGEGYTF. CDR3 sequence (DNA): TGTGCCAGCAGCCCTGGGACAGGGGAAGGCTACACCTTC. The gene calls are TRBV3-1 (or the pseudogene TRBV3-2) and TRBJ1-2; 10 bases fit TRBD1. CDR1 is LGHDT, CDR2 YNNKEL, per germline (reference sequence). CDR3 length: 13 residues. With 4 bases clipped from V and 8 bases from J, the junction kept 4 bases outside the gene matches.

The gene calls are TRBV28 and TRBJ1-4, with 7 nucleotides matching TRBD1. Trimming took 3 bases from V and 7 from J; bases not matched to a gene: 20. From germline, CDR1 is MDHEN and CDR2 SYDVKM. The CDR3 covers 19 residues. CDR3 sequence (DNA): TGTGCCAGCAGTTTTTCGACAGGGAAATTTAAGGTTGGTTCTGAAAAACTGTTTTTT. It yields the protein CASSFSTGKFKVGSEKLFF.